This T cell receptor (beta chain) derives from a study of blood T cell repertoires in COVID-19. Study-level information: Spain, Italy and the United States supplied samples that represented acute and convalescent COVID-19.

This clone was counted a few times. Germline V gives CDR1 MGHDK, CDR2 SYGVNS. With V trimmed by 4 bases and J by 0 bases, 9 bases remained unmatched. This CDR3 spans 18 amino acids. Clones were read by immunoSEQ multiplex PCR, and TCRdb kept only the in-frame ones, dropping some. Of 220,000 or so clones detected, 86% appear once; the ten largest clones hold more than 8.5%. The TCR originated in a woman between 50 and 59 years old with COVID-19, enrolled during active disease. This chain connects TRBV25-1 to TRBJ1-3; 10 nucleotides match TRBD1. The material sequenced was peripheral blood. CDR3 DNA: TGTGCCAGCAGTGGGGACAGGGGCCCTCGACCCTCTGGAAACACCATATATTTT. Translating it yields CASSGDRGPRPSGNTIYF.